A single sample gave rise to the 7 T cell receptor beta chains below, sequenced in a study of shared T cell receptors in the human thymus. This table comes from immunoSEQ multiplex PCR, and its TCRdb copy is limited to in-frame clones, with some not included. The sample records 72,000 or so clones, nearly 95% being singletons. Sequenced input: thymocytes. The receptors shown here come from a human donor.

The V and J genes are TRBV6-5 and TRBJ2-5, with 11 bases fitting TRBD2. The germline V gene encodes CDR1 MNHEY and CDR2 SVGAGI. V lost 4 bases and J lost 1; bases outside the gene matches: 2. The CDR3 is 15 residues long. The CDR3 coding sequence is TGTGCCAGCAGTTTCGGGACTAGCGGCCAAGAGACCCAGTACTTC. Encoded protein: CASSFGTSGQETQYF.

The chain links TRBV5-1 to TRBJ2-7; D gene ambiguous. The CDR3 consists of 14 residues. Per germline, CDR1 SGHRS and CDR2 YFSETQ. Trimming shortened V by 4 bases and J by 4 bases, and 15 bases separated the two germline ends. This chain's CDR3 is CASSVAAGQYEQYF. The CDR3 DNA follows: TGCGCCAGCAGCGTCGCGGCAGGCCAATACGAGCAGTACTTC.

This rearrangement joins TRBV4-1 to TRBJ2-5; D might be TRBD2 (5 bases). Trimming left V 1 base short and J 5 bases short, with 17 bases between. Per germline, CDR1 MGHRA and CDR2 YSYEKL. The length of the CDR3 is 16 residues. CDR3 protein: CASSQVGIGWEETQYF. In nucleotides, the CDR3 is TGCGCCAGCAGCCAAGTCGGGATTGGGTGGGAGGAGACCCAGTACTTC.

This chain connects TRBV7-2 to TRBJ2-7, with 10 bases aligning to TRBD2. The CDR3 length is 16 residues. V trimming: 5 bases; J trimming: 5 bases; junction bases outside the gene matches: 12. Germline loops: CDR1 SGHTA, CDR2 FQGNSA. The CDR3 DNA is TGTGCCAGCAGCCCAACAATAAGCGGGGGGGCAGACGAGCAGTACTTC. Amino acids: CASSPTISGGADEQYF.

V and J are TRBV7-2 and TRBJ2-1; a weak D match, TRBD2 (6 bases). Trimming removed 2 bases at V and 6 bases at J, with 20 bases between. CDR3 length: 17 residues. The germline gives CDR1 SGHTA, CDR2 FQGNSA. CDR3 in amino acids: CASSLPEIFGLRNEQFF. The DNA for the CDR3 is TGTGCCAGCAGCTTACCCGAAATTTTTGGACTACGCAATGAGCAGTTCTTC.

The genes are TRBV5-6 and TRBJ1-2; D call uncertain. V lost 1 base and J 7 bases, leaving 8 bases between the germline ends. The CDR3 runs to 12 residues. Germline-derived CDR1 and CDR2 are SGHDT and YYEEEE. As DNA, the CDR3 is TGTGCCAGCAGCTTGTTCGAGACTGGCTACACCTTC. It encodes CASSLFETGYTF. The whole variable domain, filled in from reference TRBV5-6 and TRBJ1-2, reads DAGVTQSPTHLIKTRGQQVTLRCSPKSGHDTVSWYQQALGQGPQFIFQYYEEEERQRGNFPDRFSGHQFPNYSSELNVNALLLGDSALYLCASSLFETGYTFGSGTRLTVV.

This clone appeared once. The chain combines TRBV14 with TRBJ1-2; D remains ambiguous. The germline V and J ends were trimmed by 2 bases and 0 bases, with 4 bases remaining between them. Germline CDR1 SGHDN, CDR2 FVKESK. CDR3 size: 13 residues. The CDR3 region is CASSQRPNYGYTF. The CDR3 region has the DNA TGTGCCAGCAGCCAACGGCCTAACTATGGCTACACCTTC.